The 4 T cell receptor beta chains given below trace back to one sample, sequenced in a study of naive and memory T cell subsets. An equimolar mix of two oligonucleotides served as the beta constant-region primer for TRBC1 and TRBC2. Ligated cDNA was amplified by four rounds of PCR with nested alpha and beta constant-region primers and SP2. One entry per CDR3 protein, called by TCRdb with MiXCR from the UMI-ligation and nested PCR reads. The sample contains about 22,000 distinct CDR3 sequences, 7% to 10% of which appear only once. Specimen: central memory CD8+ T cells from blood. Receptors originate from a human donor in good health.

This clonotype occurred many times. The chain links TRBV6-1 to TRBJ1-5; 7 bases map to TRBD1. Per germline, CDR1 MNHNS and CDR2 SASEGT. Unmatched junction bases numbered 2, after V lost 1 base and J lost 5 bases. This CDR3 is built from 14 residues. CDR3 nucleotides: TGTGCCAGCAGTGAAGGGACAGGCTATCAGCCCCAGCATTTT. Protein product: CASSEGTGYQPQHF.

This clonotype has a count of ten or more. This chain uses TRBV19 with TRBJ1-5; 9 nucleotides match TRBD1. CDR1 LNHDA and CDR2 SQIVND come from the germline V gene (reference sequence). The CDR3 has 14 residues. J was trimmed by 7 bases and V by 5 bases; bases with no gene match: 6. The CDR3 spells CASSLWTGDQPQHF. The CDR3 DNA reads as TGTGCCAGTAGTCTCTGGACAGGGGACCAGCCCCAGCATTTT.

The gene calls are TRBV30 and TRBJ2-7, with D hard to call. Germline CDR1 reads GTSNPN; CDR2 reads SVGIG (reference sequence). The CDR3 consists of 11 residues. V gave up 0 bases and J gave up 4 bases, with 4 bases separating them. The CDR3 is CAWSVGYEQYF. CDR3 in DNA: TGTGCCTGGAGTGTAGGTTACGAGCAGTACTTC.

In this sample, this clonotype turned up many times. V gene TRBV5-5 combines with J gene TRBJ1-1, with 7 nucleotides matching TRBD1. The germline V gene has CDR1 SGHKS and CDR2 YYEKEE (reference sequence). With V trimmed by 3 bases and J by 1 base, 9 bases remained unmatched. The CDR3 extends over 16 amino acids. The CDR3 DNA reads TGTGCCAGCAGCTCAGACAGGGCGGAGACGAACACTGAAGCTTTCTTT. Translating it yields CASSSDRAETNTEAFF. The whole variable domain, remainder taken from reference TRBV5-5 and TRBJ1-1, is DAGVTQSPTHLIKTRGQQVTLRCSPISGHKSVSWYQQVLGQGPQFIFQYYEKEERGRGNFPDRFSARQFPNYSSELNVNALLLGDSALYLCASSSDRAETNTEAFFGQGTRLTVV.